This T cell receptor beta chain was observed in a study of shared clonotypes between healthy human individuals (dated by TCRdb to 2020 to 2021). At the level of the whole study: A couple of women and a few men aged 18 to 49 years were included in the cohort. Per donor, three plates each were used for CD4 naive and CD4 memory, two for CD8 naive, and one for CD8 memory. Blood TCR repertoires of five healthy adults were deeply sequenced to estimate repertoire size and the extent of clonotype sharing between individuals. To increase sequencing depth and limit assay-specific biases, different laboratories used diverse techniques to prepare libraries and sequence TCR repertoires. Per donor, leukapheresis produced somewhere between about 0.9 and 9 billion PBMCs.

Concerning this clone itself: Its antigen remains unidentified. No base quality information exists; no much larger clone differs at one position.

There are 13 amino acids in the CDR3, from cysteine to phenylalanine inclusive. Just CDR3 DNA is preserved here, 39 bases in frame from base 1. CDR1 and CDR2, per the germline V gene (reference sequence), are SEHNR and FQNEAQ. Trimming takes 3 bases from V and 2 bases from J, and the germline ends sit 7 bases apart. CD8 naive samples were obtained by positive selection for CCR7 among CD45RO-negative cells, yielding a CD45RA+CCR7+ population from which TemRA cells were excluded. The donors were healthy, HIV-negative adults who had no recently reported acute infections or vaccinations. All donors were Caucasian adults living in Nashville, Tennessee, USA. Blood was obtained by leukapheresis, after which PBMCs were separated by Ficoll-Histopaque density gradient centrifugation and cryopreserved in liquid nitrogen vapor phase. Purity and quantity of every magnetically sorted T cell population were checked by analytical flow cytometry. From each sorted fraction, genomic DNA was isolated and quantified by UV absorbance on a Nanodrop 2000c.

Using the deep immunoSEQ assay, TCR CDR3 regions were amplified from genomic DNA by multiplex PCR. Extracted genomic DNA from each cell subset was spread evenly across all wells of several immunoSEQ 96-well plates, with each plate serving as a replicate. For sorted subsets, around 200 ng genomic DNA, equal to 30,000 or so T cell genomes, was loaded into each replicate PCR. Purified libraries were measured with a Qubit 3.0 fluorometer, size-checked on a Bioanalyzer 2100, and measured again with the KAPA Library Quantification kit. Every immunoSEQ 96-well plate was sequenced on a dedicated single-read 150-cycle Illumina NextSeq 550 flow cell. Processing in the source paper ran as follows. The immunoSEQ output contained only junctional sequences without quality scores, so filtering could not match that applied to full-length reads. Sequences were annotated with PyIR, a Python wrapper for IgBLAST v1.9, and V/J genes and CDR3 were assigned using IMGT germline references. Reads were removed for weak V/J assignments (E-value above 1e-6), missing CDR3, stop codons, out-of-frame junctions, or ambiguous translated residues. V3J clonotypes were defined as sequences sharing the same inferred V gene, J gene, and CDR3 amino acid sequence. Percentage overlap between repertoires was computed as shared unique clonotypes divided by the size of the smaller repertoire. RTK rarefaction, the Chao1 estimator, and Recon v2.1 estimates of unobserved clonotypes were used to assess repertoire richness. OLGA was used to compute generation probabilities for all TCRbeta clonotypes that the gDNA method yielded from a handful of donors. The clones in this table, taken by TCRdb from immuneACCESS, are in-frame only. Not every clone is retained; where verified, under half of the shortfall comes from an unresolved V gene, and the cause of the rest is unknown. V, J and clone size are those of that table, while D and trimming were read from the DNA. Here the sample has around 700,000 clones; 92% occur a single time. The biggest ten clones account for 24% of the sample.

The paper as a whole reports these results and caveats: The genetic and exposure-history diversity represented was limited by the small number of donors. When a few donors were compared, the shared fraction of clonotypes was roughly 4.8% for naive CD4, 3.5% to 4% for naive CD8, roughly 2.5% for memory CD4, and 0.4% for memory CD8. Sampling was restricted to blood, and TCR repertoires in tissue are likely to differ from TCR repertoires in blood. Incomplete sequencing was indicated by rarefaction of sorted-subset datasets, despite the large sequencing depth. Naive subsets generally had larger estimated clonotype richness than memory subsets did. Pairwise subsampling led to the expectation that sequencing depth would affect the degree of clonotype sharing among donors. Compared with non-shared clonotypes, clonotypes shared by all four sorted-subset donors had higher generation probabilities.

The sequence derives from a man younger than 40 in good health. The rearrangement joined TRBV7-9 to TRBJ1-1, and perhaps TRBD1 as D gene, on 5 matching bases. Sequencing input: naive CD8+ T cells sorted from blood. The cell subset or site label, as the study defines it: CD45RA+CCR7+. The bases are TGTGCCAGCAGCTTCGGACATAACACTGAAGCTTTCTTT. Its coded protein is CASSFGHNTEAFF.